This is a list of T cell receptor beta chains from one sample in a study of shared clonotypes between healthy human individuals. Sequencing used immunoSEQ multiplex PCR; TCRdb keeps in-frame clones, though not all of them. The sample has some 2 million clones; about 94% are singletons. The specimen sequenced was naive CD8+ T cells sorted from blood. These receptors all come from a man between 18 and 29 years old in good health. CDR3s include the opening cysteine and the closing phenylalanine or tryptophan.

V: TRBV19
CDR3: CASSIDLRGQPQHF

V: TRBV6-1
CDR3: CASSEWVSSSYEQYF

V: TRBV28
CDR3: CASSLIVVDTQYF

V: TRBV2
CDR3: CASSGLADYEQYF

V: TRBV7-3
CDR3: CASSLAGPGYEQYF

V: TRBV6-1
CDR3: CASSVGDTQYF

V: TRBV27
CDR3: CASSFRGVSYNSPLHF

V: TRBV5-1
CDR3: CASSLETGGSTDTQYF

V: TRBV19
CDR3: CASRLYNSPLHF

V: TRBV5-1
CDR3: CASSLGRDTYEQYF

V: TRBV4-3
CDR3: CASSWTSGTSYEQYF

V: TRBV27
CDR3: CASSPDRVGYEQYF

V: TRBV13
CDR3: CASSSGLAGGELFF

V: TRBV30
CDR3: CAWSASGLTDTQYF

V: TRBV30
CDR3: CAWSEGVGNSPLHF

V: TRBV5-1
CDR3: CASSFGNSGHYGGVSGNEQFF

V: TRBV27
CDR3: CASSLSSLGEYGYGYTF

V: TRBV15
CDR3: CATSRVEDHQETQYF

V: TRBV9
CDR3: CASSVDLSGGGENIQYF

V: TRBV2
CDR3: CASSEGDRQYF

V: TRBV15
CDR3: CATSRAGTANEKLFF

V: TRBV6-5
CDR3: CASSYSGDPPYEQYF

V: TRBV5-7
CDR3: CASSSGRINRGGKEKLFF

V: TRBV4-2
CDR3: CASSLGTVSYEQYF

V: TRBV7-9
CDR3: CASSPREPYEQYF

V: TRBV6-5
CDR3: CASSYVDRSMNTEAFF

V: TRBV10-3
CDR3: CAISGSGPTDEQFF

V: TRBV4-1
CDR3: CASSKQESSGNTIYF

V: TRBV28
CDR3: CASSLYFGAQPQHF

V: TRBV6-1
CDR3: CASSEGAAWEQYF

V: TRBV6-5
CDR3: CASSYSIENTGELFF

V: TRBV7-2
CDR3: CASSLATDLGGWGEGSYEQYF

V: TRBV28
CDR3: CASSPRWGDSGGSTEAFF

V: TRBV6-5
CDR3: CASQGANYGYTF

V: TRBV28
CDR3: CASSFLIIGEVKNTGELFF

V: TRBV19
CDR3: CASSMGLDGEAFF

V: TRBV28
CDR3: CASSPRGGLAHEQFF

V: TRBV2
CDR3: CASSWTGEAYEQYF

V: TRBV6-5
CDR3: CASSGHGTVGEAFF

V: TRBV23-1
CDR3: CASSQGAPSYEQYF

V: TRBV5-6
CDR3: CASSLSILAGEEQYF

V: TRBV7-9
CDR3: CASSATGGPLSPLHF

V: TRBV29-1
CDR3: CSVRLGNYNEQFF

V: TRBV9
CDR3: CASSVGGGEQFF

V: TRBV7-2
CDR3: CASSLALSRNTGELFF

V: TRBV9
CDR3: CASSGGPYTEAFF

V: TRBV4-3
CDR3: CASSQESGREGPYEQYF

V: TRBV7-9
CDR3: CASSSGSGELNEQFF

V: TRBV7-9
CDR3: CASSFASGEQETQYF